The 22 T cell receptor beta chains in this list originate from one sample, sequenced in a study of blood T cell repertoires in COVID-19. TCRdb's table, derived via immunoSEQ multiplex PCR, lists solely in-frame clones and lacks some. Of approximately 400,000 clones listed, about four fifths were seen once; the top ten hold about 5.4%. Material for sequencing was PBMCs or T cells enriched from blood (not recorded which). Receptor source: a woman in her forties or fifties who had recovered from COVID-19.

This rearrangement joins TRBV19 to TRBJ1-1; D is unresolved. Trimming stripped 7 bases from V and 0 bases from J, with 15 bases between. Germline loops: CDR1 LNHDA, CDR2 SQIVND (reference sequence). This CDR3 spans 15 amino acids. DNA for the CDR3: TGTGCCAGTACCCCCTTGGGCCAAATGAACACTGAAGCTTTCTTT. Translating it yields CASTPLGQMNTEAFF.

The gene calls are TRBV7-8 and TRBJ2-3; D is perhaps TRBD1 (6 bases). This CDR3 comprises 19 residues. V lost 7 bases and J lost 2, with 28 bases in between. The germline gives CDR1 SGHVS, CDR2 FQNEAQ. CDR3 nucleotide sequence: TGTGCCAGCACCCAAGGACTGGGGGCTATCGTTACACACACAGATACGCAGTATTTT. It codes for CASTQGLGAIVTHTDTQYF.

This clone has only one observation. The chain joins TRBV9 to TRBJ1-2; D not certain. CDR1 SGDLS and CDR2 YYNGEE come from the germline V gene. This CDR3 region has 13 residues. V lost 3 bases and J 8 bases, leaving 14 bases between the germline ends. CDR3 nucleotide sequence: TGTGCCAGCAGCGCCGGGATGTTTGGAGGCTACACCTTC. It yields the protein CASSAGMFGGYTF.

The chain is built from TRBV21-1 and TRBJ2-7; TRBD1, the table's D call, lacks a check against the DNA. TRBV21-1 is listed as a pseudogene. This CDR3 is 15 amino acids long. DNA for the CDR3: TGTGCCAGCAGCAAAGTTAGGACAACCCCCTACGAGCAGTACTTC. Its translation is CASSKVRTTPYEQYF.

This clone was seen a handful of times. This chain connects TRBV3-1 (or the pseudogene TRBV3-2) to TRBJ2-7, with TRBD2 matching 11 bases. CDR1 and CDR2 from the germline V gene are LGHDT and YNNKEL (reference sequence). With V trimmed by 0 bases and J by 7 bases, 11 bases remained unmatched. The CDR3 length is 17 residues. CDR3 protein: CASSQDMSSGRAFEQYF. Here the CDR3 DNA reads TGTGCCAGCAGCCAAGATATGAGTAGCGGGAGGGCTTTTGAGCAGTACTTC.

Worth noting for this clone: This sample includes further DNA sequences coding for the same CDR3. This chain joins TRBV7-2 and TRBJ2-7, with D unclear. The germline gives CDR1 SGHTA, CDR2 FQGNSA. V shed 1 base and J shed 3 bases, with 4 bases lying between them. The CDR3 consists of 12 residues. The chain's CDR3 is CASSLVLYEQYF. CDR3 nucleotides: TGTGCCAGCAGCTTAGTTCTCTACGAGCAGTACTTC.

The table lists this clone with a count of one. The chain links TRBV15 to TRBJ1-2, with 9 bases that match TRBD1. Germline CDR1 and CDR2: LNHNV and YYDKDF (reference sequence). V was pared by 6 bases and J by 1 base, with 6 bases of the junction left unmatched. This CDR3 is built from 15 residues. This chain's CDR3 is CATSPGQGLNYGYTF. DNA of the CDR3: TGTGCCACCAGTCCGGGACAGGGTCTTAACTATGGCTACACCTTC.

The V call is TRBV5-6, the J call TRBJ1-4; TRBD1 might be the D (6 bases). Germline loops: CDR1 SGHDT, CDR2 YYEEEE. The V end lost 0 bases, the J end lost 5 bases, and 11 bases lay between the germline ends. The CDR3 extends over 15 amino acids. In DNA form, the CDR3 reads TGTGCCAGCAGCTTGGTCCGGACAGAAAATGAAAAACTGTTTTTT. Residues: CASSLVRTENEKLFF. The variable domain in full, completed from reference TRBV5-6 and TRBJ1-4, reads DAGVTQSPTHLIKTRGQQVTLRCSPKSGHDTVSWYQQALGQGPQFIFQYYEEEERQRGNFPDRFSGHQFPNYSSELNVNALLLGDSALYLCASSLVRTENEKLFFGSGTQLSVL.

The chain carries TRBV6-5 and TRBJ1-2, with TRBD1 matching 8 bases. Per the germline V gene, CDR1 is MNHEY and CDR2 is SVGAGI. J gave up 7 bases and V 8 bases, and 6 bases lay outside the gene matches. The CDR3 loop spans 12 amino acids. The CDR3 loop reads CASAQGATGYTF. The CDR3 DNA follows: TGTGCCAGCGCCCAGGGGGCGACTGGCTACACCTTC.

The gene calls are TRBV7-2 and TRBJ2-3, with 9 bases lining up with TRBD2. Losses at the gene ends were 2 bases for V and 0 bases for J; bases not matched to a gene: 6. Germline-derived CDR1 and CDR2 are SGHTA and FQGNSA. The CDR3 totals 17 residues. CDR3 bases: TGTGCCAGCAGCTTACGAACTAGCGGGCCCAGCACAGATACGCAGTATTTT. This sequence encodes CASSLRTSGPSTDTQYF.

The CDR3 spells CASSLGLRNNNEQFF. CDR3 DNA: TGTGCCAGCAGCCTGGGACTCCGAAACAACAATGAGCAGTTCTTC. The rearrangement links TRBV7-3 to TRBJ2-1; possible D gene TRBD2, 6 bases. The CDR3 contains 15 residues. Germline values: CDR1 SGHTA, CDR2 FQGTGA. Trimming pared 5 bases from V and 5 bases from J, leaving 16 bases between.

The sample holds a few counts of this clone. J is TRBJ1-3 and V is TRBV11-3, with 7 bases that match TRBD1. CDR3 length: 15 amino acids. J was trimmed by 2 bases and V by 3 bases; bases with no gene match: 4. Germline V lookup: CDR1 SGHNT, CDR2 YENEEA. CDR3 coding DNA: TGTGCCAGCAGCTTCCTGACAGGGACTGGAAACACCATATATTTT. This gives the protein CASSFLTGTGNTIYF.

This chain joins TRBV10-3 and TRBJ2-1; TRBD2 matches at 9 bases. V lost 1 base and J lost 12; bases outside the gene matches: 10. Germline loops: CDR1 ENHRY, CDR2 SYGVKD. The CDR3 length is 15 residues. The CDR3 sequence: CAISELGGGAQWQFF. DNA for the CDR3: TGTGCCATCAGTGAGTTGGGCGGGGGGGCTCAGTGGCAGTTCTTC.

The rearrangement links TRBV19 to TRBJ1-1; D gene ambiguous. Trimming took 5 bases from V and 9 from J, leaving 16 bases between them. The CDR3 extends over 13 amino acids. Per the germline V gene, CDR1 is LNHDA and CDR2 is SQIVND (reference sequence). CDR3 loop: CASSAILGIQAFF. In DNA, the CDR3 is TGTGCCAGTAGTGCCATACTCGGGATTCAAGCTTTCTTT.

The chain recombines TRBV27 with TRBJ1-5; D unclear. The CDR3 covers 15 residues. Trimming stripped 5 bases from V and 0 bases from J, with 11 bases between. CDR1 and CDR2 from the germline V gene are MNHEY and SMNVEV (reference sequence). CDR3 bases: TGTGCCAGCAGTCAACGCCCGGGTAGCAATCAGCCCCAGCATTTT. Protein product: CASSQRPGSNQPQHF.

This chain uses TRBV19 with TRBJ2-3, with 12 positions matching TRBD2. V shed 10 bases and J 1 base; nucleotides not matched to a gene: 15. The CDR3 loop spans 18 amino acids. Germline values: CDR1 LNHDA, CDR2 SQIVND (reference sequence). Here the CDR3 DNA reads TGTGCCACCTCGCTAGCGGGAGGGGGTTTTGATGGCACAGATACGCAGTATTTT. Protein sequence: CATSLAGGGFDGTDTQYF.

Concerning this clone itself: The conserved phenylalanine or tryptophan is not found at the CDR3 terminus, so this likely reflects a read error. Because the CDR3's place on the DNA is in doubt, the DNA is left out and the CDR3 is given as listed by TCRdb. The V gene is TRBV5-8, the J gene TRBJ1-3; no DNA check was done on the table's D call, TRBD1. Germline V gene sequence: CDR1 SGHTS, CDR2 YDEGEE. Both ends counted, the CDR3 spans 12 residues. This CDR3 is CASSLNTGSPRS.

V and J are TRBV18 and TRBJ1-1; 7 nucleotides line up with TRBD1. CDR1 KGHSH and CDR2 LQKENI come from the germline V gene. V was clipped by 0 bases and J by 3 bases; unmatched bases: 1. The CDR3 runs 14 residues. The CDR3 bases are TGTGCCAGCTCACCACCAAGGGGGCACACTGAAGCTTTCTTT. Amino acid sequence: CASSPPRGHTEAFF.

The chain employs TRBV4-1 and TRBJ1-5; D might be TRBD1 (5 bases). The CDR3 contains 16 residues. Germline V lookup: CDR1 MGHRA, CDR2 YSYEKL. V lost 0 bases and J 7 bases, leaving 16 bases between the germline ends. For the CDR3, the DNA is TGCGCCAGCAGCCAAGAGGGCGGGGGTAGATGGCAGCCCCAGCATTTT. Translating gives CASSQEGGGRWQPQHF.

This chain links TRBV5-4 with TRBJ2-7, with D possibly TRBD2 on 6 matching bases. Germline V lookup: CDR1 SGHNT, CDR2 YYREEE (reference sequence). V was cut by 0 bases and J by 0 bases, with 10 bases left in between. The CDR3 is 15 amino acids. CDR3 residues: CASSLAGGSSYEQYF. The DNA of the CDR3 is TGTGCCAGCAGCTTGGCTGGGGGGAGCTCCTACGAGCAGTACTTC.

The V call is TRBV19, the J call TRBJ2-6; D may be TRBD1 (5 bases). CDR1 is LNHDA and CDR2 is SQIVND in the germline V gene (reference sequence). The CDR3 consists of 17 residues. V lost 4 bases and J lost 0, with 13 bases in between. Written as DNA, the CDR3 is TGTGCCAGTAGTACGACAGACATAAACTCTGGGGCCAACGTCCTGACTTTC. Its translation is CASSTTDINSGANVLTF.

The chain uses TRBV2 and TRBJ2-7; 11 bases map to TRBD1. V shed 6 bases and J 3 bases; nucleotides not matched to a gene: 4. The CDR3 contains 14 residues. Germline assignment: CDR1 SNHLY and CDR2 FYNNEI. DNA for the CDR3: TGTGCCAGCAGAGCCGGGACAGGGGGCTACGAGCAGTACTTC. This gives the protein CASRAGTGGYEQYF.